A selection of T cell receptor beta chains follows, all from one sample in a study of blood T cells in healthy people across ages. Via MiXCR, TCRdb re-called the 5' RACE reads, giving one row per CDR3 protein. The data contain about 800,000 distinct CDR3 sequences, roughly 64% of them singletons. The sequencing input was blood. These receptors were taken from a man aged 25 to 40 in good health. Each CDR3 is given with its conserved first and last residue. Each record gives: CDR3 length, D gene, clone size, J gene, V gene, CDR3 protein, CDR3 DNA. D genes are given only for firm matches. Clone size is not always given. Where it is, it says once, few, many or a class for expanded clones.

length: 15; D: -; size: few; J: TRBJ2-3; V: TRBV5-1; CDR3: CASSPTMGGTDTQYF; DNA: TGCGCCAGCAGCCCGACGATGGGCGGCACAGATACGCAGTATTTT
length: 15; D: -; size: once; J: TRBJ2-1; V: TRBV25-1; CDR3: CASSDAIAGHNEQFF; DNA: TGTGCCAGCAGTGATGCTATCGCCGGACACAATGAGCAGTTCTTC
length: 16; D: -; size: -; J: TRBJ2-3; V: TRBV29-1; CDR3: CSVEVGGRGATDTQYF; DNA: TGCAGCGTTGAAGTAGGGGGGCGAGGGGCCACAGATACGCAGTATTTT
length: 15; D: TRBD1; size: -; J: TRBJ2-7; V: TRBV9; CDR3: CASSTRTGSMGEQYF; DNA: TGTGCCAGCAGCACACGGACAGGGTCAATGGGTGAGCAGTACTTC
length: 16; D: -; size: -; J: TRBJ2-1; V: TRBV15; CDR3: CATSRVRGSSYNEQFF; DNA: TGTGCCACCAGCAGAGTACGCGGATCTTCCTACAATGAGCAGTTCTTC
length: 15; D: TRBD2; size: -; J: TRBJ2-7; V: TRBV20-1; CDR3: CSATGTSGRDYEQYF; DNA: TGCAGTGCGACCGGGACTAGCGGGAGAGACTACGAGCAGTACTTC
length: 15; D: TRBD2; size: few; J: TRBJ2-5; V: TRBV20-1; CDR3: CSARETSAIKETQYF; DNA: TGCAGTGCTAGAGAGACTAGCGCAATCAAAGAGACCCAGTACTTC
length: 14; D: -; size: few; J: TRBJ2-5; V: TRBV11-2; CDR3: CASSLSGWGETQYF; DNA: TGTGCCAGCAGCTTATCCGGGTGGGGAGAGACCCAGTACTTC
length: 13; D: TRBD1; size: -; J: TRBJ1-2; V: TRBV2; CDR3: CASENRGMGGYTF; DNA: TGTGCCAGCGAGAACAGGGGAATGGGCGGCTACACCTTC
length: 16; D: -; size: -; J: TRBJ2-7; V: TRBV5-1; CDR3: CASSIGGTAANYEQYF; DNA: TGCGCCAGCAGCATCGGAGGGACAGCCGCGAACTACGAGCAGTACTTC
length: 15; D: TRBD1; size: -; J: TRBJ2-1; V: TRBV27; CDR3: CASSQGIRQGYEQFF; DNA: TGTGCCAGCAGCCAGGGGATTCGACAGGGCTATGAGCAGTTCTTC
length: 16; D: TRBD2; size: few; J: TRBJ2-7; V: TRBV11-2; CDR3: CASSFRTSGVSYEQYF; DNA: TGTGCCAGCAGCTTTCGAACTAGCGGGGTCTCCTACGAGCAGTACTTC
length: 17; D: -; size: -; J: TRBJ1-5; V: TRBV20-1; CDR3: CSANRGAGEWGNQPQHF; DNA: TGCAGTGCTAATCGGGGGGCCGGCGAATGGGGCAATCAGCCCCAGCATTTT
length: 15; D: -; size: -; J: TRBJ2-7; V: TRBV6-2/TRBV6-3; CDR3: CASSYQGVSSNEQYF; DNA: TGTGCCAGCAGTTACCAGGGAGTCTCCTCCAACGAGCAGTACTTC
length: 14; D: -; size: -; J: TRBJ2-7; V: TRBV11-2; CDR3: CASSRGHSSYEQYF; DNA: TGTGCCAGCAGCCGGGGGCATAGCTCCTACGAGCAGTACTTC
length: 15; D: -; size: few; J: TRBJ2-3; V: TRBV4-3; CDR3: CASSQDVQVADTQYF; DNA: TGCGCCAGCAGCCAAGACGTGCAGGTCGCAGATACGCAGTATTTT
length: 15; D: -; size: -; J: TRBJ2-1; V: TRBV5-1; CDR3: CASARPRGDRNEQFF; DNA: TGCGCCAGCGCCCGCCCACGAGGTGATAGGAATGAGCAGTTCTTC
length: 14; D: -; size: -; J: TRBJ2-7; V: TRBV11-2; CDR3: CASTRGSVSYEQYF; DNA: TGTGCCAGCACCCGGGGATCCGTTTCCTACGAGCAGTACTTC
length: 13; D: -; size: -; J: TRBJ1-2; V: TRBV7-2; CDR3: CASSPYRGGGYTF; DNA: TGTGCCAGCAGCCCATACCGGGGCGGTGGCTACACCTTC
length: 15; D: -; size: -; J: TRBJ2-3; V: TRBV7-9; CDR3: CASSLTSTSTDTQYF; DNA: TGTGCCAGCAGCTTGACTAGTACTTCTACGGATACGCAGTATTTT
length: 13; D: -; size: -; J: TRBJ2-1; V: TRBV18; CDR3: CASSLTQNNEQFF; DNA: TGTGCCAGCTCCCTGACACAGAACAATGAGCAGTTCTTC
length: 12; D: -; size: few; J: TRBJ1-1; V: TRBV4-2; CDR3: CASSQGDGEAFF; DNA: TGTGCCAGCAGCCAAGGGGACGGCGAAGCTTTCTTT
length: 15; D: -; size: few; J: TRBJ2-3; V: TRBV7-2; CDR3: CASSPRQTGGDTQYF; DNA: TGTGCCAGCAGCCCGCGTCAGACAGGTGGAGATACGCAGTATTTT
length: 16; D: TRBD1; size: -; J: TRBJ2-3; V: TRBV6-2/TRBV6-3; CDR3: CASSQPRDRGTDTQYF; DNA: TGTGCCAGCAGCCAACCGCGGGACAGGGGGACAGATACGCAGTATTTT
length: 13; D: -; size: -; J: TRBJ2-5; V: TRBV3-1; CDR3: CASSPRGFGTQYF; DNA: TGTGCCAGCAGCCCCCGCGGTTTCGGGACCCAGTACTTC
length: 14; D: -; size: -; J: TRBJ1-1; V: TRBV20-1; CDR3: CSAISGIMNTEAFF; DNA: TGCAGTGCTATAAGCGGGATTATGAACACTGAAGCTTTCTTT
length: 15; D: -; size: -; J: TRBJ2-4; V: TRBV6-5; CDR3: CASSYSPGPQYIQYF; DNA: TGTGCCAGCAGTTACTCACCAGGGCCCCAGTACATTCAGTACTTC
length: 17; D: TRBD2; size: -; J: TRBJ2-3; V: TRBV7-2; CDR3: CASSPGAGGPGSQPQYF; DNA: TGTGCCAGCAGCCCCGGAGCGGGAGGGCCAGGTTCTCAGCCGCAGTATTTT
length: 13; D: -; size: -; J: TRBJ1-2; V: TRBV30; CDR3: CAWIGVSAYGYTF; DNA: TGTGCCTGGATTGGGGTTTCAGCCTATGGCTACACCTTC
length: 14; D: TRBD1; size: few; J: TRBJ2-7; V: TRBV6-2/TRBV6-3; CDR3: CASSPDRAVYEQYF; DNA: TGTGCCAGCAGTCCAGACAGGGCGGTCTACGAGCAGTACTTC
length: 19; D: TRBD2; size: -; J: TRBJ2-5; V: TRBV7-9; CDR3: CASIPSALAGVVVQETQYF; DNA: TGTGCCAGCATTCCTTCAGCACTAGCGGGAGTAGTAGTTCAAGAGACCCAGTACTTC
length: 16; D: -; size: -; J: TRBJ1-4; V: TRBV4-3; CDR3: CASSQDPREGWEKLFF; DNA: TGCGCCAGCAGCCAAGATCCTAGGGAGGGTTGGGAAAAACTGTTTTTT
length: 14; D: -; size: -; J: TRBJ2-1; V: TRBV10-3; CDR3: CAISGTREYNEQFF; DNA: TGTGCCATCAGTGGGACAAGAGAATACAATGAGCAGTTCTTC
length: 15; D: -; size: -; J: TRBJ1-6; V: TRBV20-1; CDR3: CSARINGQNNSPLHF; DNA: TGCAGTGCTAGAATCAACGGGCAGAATAATTCACCCCTCCACTTT
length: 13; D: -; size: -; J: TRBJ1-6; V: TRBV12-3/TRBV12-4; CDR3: CANTGSKSTPLHF; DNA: TGTGCCAACACCGGGTCTAAGAGCACACCCCTCCACTTT
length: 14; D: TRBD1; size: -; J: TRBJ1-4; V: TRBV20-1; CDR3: CSARTGGKGEKLFF; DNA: TGCAGTGCCAGGACAGGGGGGAAGGGTGAAAAACTGTTTTTT
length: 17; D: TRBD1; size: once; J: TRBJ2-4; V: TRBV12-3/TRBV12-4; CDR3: CASSLARDSRAKNIQYF; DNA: TGTGCCAGCAGTTTAGCCCGGGACAGTAGGGCCAAAAACATTCAGTACTTC
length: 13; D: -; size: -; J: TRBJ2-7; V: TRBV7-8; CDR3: CASSQSGSYEQYF; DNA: TGTGCCAGCAGCCAAAGCGGTAGTTACGAGCAGTACTTC
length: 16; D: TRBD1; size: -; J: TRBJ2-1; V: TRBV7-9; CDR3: CASSPTRDRWDNEQFF; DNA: TGTGCCAGCAGTCCTACCCGGGACAGGTGGGACAATGAGCAGTTCTTC
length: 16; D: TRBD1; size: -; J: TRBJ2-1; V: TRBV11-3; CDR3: CASSLAGQGAIYEQFF; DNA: TGTGCCAGCAGCTTGGCGGGACAGGGGGCGATATATGAGCAGTTCTTC
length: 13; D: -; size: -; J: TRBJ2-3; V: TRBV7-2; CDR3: CASSLEKRDTQYF; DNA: TGTGCCAGCAGCTTAGAGAAGAGGGATACGCAGTATTTT
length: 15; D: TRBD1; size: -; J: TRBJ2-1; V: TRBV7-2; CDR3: CAGSLSGQEYNEQFF; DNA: TGTGCCGGCAGCTTAAGCGGACAGGAATACAATGAGCAGTTCTTC